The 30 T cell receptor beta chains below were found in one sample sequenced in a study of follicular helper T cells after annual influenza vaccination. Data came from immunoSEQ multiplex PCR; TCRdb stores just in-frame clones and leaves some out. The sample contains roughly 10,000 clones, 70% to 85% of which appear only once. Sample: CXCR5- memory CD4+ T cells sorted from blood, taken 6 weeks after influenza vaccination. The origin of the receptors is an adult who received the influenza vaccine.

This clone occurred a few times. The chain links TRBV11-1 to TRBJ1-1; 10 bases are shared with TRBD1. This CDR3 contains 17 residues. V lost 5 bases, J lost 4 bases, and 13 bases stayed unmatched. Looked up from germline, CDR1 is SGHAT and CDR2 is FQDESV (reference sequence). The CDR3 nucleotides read TGTGCCAGCAGCCGCGTTCAGATGGGACAGGGGAGCACTGAAGCTTTCTTT. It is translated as CASSRVQMGQGSTEAFF.

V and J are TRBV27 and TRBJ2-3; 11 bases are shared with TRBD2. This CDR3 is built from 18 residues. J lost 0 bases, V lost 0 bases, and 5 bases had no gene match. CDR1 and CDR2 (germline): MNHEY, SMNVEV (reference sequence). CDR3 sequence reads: CASSLSLAGGKSTDTQYF. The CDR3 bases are TGTGCCAGCAGTTTATCCCTAGCGGGGGGTAAGAGCACAGATACGCAGTATTTT.

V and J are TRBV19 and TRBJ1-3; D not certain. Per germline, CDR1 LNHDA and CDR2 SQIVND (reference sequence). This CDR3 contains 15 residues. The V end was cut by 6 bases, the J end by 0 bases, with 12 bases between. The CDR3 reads CASSRNQNSGNTIYF. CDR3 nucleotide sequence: TGTGCCAGTAGCCGAAACCAGAACTCTGGAAACACCATATATTTT.

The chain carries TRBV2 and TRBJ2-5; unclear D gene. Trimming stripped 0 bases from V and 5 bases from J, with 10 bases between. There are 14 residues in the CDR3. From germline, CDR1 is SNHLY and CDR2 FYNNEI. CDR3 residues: CASSEATGGETQYF. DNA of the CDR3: TGTGCCAGCAGTGAAGCGACGGGTGGGGAGACCCAGTACTTC.

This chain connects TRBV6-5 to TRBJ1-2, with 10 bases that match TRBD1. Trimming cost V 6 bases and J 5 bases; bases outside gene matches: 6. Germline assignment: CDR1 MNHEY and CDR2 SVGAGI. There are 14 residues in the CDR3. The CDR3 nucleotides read TGTGCCAGCAGGCAATCGGACAGGGGGTATGGCTACACCTTC. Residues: CASRQSDRGYGYTF.

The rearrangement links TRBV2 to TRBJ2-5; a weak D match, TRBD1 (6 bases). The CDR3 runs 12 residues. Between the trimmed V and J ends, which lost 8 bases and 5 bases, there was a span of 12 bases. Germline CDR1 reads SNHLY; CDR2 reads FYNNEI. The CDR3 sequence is CASRWGRETQYF. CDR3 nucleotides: TGTGCCAGCCGGTGGGGGCGGGAGACCCAGTACTTC.

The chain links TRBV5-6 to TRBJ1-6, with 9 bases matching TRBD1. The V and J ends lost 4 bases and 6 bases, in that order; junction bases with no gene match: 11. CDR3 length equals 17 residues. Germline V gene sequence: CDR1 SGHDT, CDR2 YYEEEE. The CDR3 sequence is CASSARTGAFSNSPLHF. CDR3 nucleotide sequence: TGTGCCAGCAGCGCCCGGACAGGGGCTTTCTCTAATTCACCCCTCCACTTT.

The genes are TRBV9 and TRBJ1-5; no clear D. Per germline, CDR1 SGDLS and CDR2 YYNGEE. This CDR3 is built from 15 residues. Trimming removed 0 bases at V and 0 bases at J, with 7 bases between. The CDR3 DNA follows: TGTGCCAGCAGCGTAGGCGCCAATAGCAATCAGCCCCAGCATTTT. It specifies CASSVGANSNQPQHF.

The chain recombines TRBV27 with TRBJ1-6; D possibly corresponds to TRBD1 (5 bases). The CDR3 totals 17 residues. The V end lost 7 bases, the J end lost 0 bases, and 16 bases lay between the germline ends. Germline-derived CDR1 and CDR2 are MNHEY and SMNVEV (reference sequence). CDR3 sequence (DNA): TGTGCCAGCAACCCGGGCATTGGGGGCTCCTATAATTCACCCCTCCACTTT. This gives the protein CASNPGIGGSYNSPLHF.

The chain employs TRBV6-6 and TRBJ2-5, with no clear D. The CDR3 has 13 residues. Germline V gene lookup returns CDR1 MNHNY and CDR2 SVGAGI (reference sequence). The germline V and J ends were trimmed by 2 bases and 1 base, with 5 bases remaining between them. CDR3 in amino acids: CASSYDFQETQYF. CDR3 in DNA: TGTGCCAGCAGTTACGATTTCCAAGAGACCCAGTACTTC.

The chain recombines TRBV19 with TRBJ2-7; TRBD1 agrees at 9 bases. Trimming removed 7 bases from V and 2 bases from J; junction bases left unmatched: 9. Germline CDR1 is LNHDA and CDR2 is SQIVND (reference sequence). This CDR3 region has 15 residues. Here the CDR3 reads CASKERDREAYEQYF. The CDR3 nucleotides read TGTGCCAGTAAGGAAAGGGACAGGGAAGCCTACGAGCAGTACTTC.

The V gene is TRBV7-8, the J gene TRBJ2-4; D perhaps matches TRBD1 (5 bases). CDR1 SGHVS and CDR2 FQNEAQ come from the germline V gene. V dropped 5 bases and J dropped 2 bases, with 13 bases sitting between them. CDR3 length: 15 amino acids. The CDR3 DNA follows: TGTGCCAGCAGCAATCACAGGTCTACCAAAAACATTCAGTACTTC. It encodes CASSNHRSTKNIQYF.

CDR3 loop: CASRAGGLTEAFF. The CDR3 region has the DNA TGCGCCAGCAGAGCAGGGGGCCTCACTGAAGCTTTCTTT. The chain recombines TRBV5-1 with TRBJ1-1; 8 positions agree with TRBD1. CDR1 and CDR2 from the germline V gene are SGHRS and YFSETQ. The CDR3 extends over 13 amino acids. The V segment lost 5 bases and the J segment 4 bases; nucleotides outside the gene matches: 4.

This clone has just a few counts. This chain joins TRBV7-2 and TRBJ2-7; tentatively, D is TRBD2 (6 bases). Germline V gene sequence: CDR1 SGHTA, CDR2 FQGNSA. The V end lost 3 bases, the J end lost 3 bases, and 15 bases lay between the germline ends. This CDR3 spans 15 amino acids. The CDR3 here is CASSLEGMGLYEQYF. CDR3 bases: TGTGCCAGCAGCTTGGAGGGTATGGGTCTCTACGAGCAGTACTTC.

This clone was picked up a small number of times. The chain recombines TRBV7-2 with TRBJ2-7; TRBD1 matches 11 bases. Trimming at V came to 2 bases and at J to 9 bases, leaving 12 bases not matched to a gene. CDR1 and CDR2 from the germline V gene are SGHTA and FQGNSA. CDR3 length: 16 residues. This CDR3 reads CASSLRSRDRGLGQYF. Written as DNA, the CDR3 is TGTGCCAGCAGCTTACGATCTCGGGACAGGGGGTTAGGGCAGTACTTC.

For the CDR3, the DNA is TGTGCCAGCAGTTTAGCTCTAGCGGGGGGGCCCCGGGAGCAGTTCTTC. Its protein is CASSLALAGGPREQFF. The chain employs TRBV27 and TRBJ2-1; 12 bases agree with TRBD2. V lost 2 bases and J lost 10; bases outside the gene matches: 9. This CDR3 is 16 amino acids long. The germline V gene has CDR1 MNHEY and CDR2 SMNVEV (reference sequence).

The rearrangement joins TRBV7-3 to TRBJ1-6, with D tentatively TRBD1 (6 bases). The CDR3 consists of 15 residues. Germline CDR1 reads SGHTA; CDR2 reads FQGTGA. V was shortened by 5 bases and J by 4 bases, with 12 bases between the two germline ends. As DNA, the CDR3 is TGTGCCAGCAGCAAAGAGACAGGTTATAATTCACCCCTCCACTTT. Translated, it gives CASSKETGYNSPLHF. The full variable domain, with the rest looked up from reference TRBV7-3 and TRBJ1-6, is GAGVSQTPSNKVTEKGKYVELRCDPISGHTALYWYRQSLGQGPEFLIYFQGTGAADDSGLPNDRFFAVRPEGSVSTLKIQRTERGDSAVYLCASSKETGYNSPLHFGNGTRLTVT.

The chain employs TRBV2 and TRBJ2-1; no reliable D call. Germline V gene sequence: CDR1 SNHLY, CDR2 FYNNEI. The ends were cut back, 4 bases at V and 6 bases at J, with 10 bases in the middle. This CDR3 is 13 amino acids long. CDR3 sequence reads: CASSVFLTNEQFF. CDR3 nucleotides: TGTGCCAGCAGTGTTTTTTTGACCAATGAGCAGTTCTTC.

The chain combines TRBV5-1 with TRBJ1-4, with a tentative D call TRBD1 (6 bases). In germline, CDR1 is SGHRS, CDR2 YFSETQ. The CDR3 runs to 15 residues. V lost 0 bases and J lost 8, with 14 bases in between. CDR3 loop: CASSLDGGSREKLFF. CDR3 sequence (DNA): TGCGCCAGCAGCTTGGATGGGGGCTCTCGGGAAAAACTGTTTTTT.

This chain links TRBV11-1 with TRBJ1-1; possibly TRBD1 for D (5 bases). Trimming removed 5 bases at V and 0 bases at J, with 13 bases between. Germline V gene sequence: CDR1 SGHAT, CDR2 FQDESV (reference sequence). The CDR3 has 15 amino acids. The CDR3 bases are TGTGCCAGCAGCCTTCGGAGACAGATGAACACTGAAGCTTTCTTT. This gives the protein CASSLRRQMNTEAFF.

CDR3 sequence (DNA): TGTGCCAGCGCCCCCTCCGAAGGGCGTATTGAGCAGTTCTTC. It specifies CASAPSEGRIEQFF. V is TRBV6-6 and J is TRBJ2-1; D call uncertain. V gave up 8 bases and J gave up 9 bases, with 20 bases separating them. CDR1 and CDR2 from the germline V gene are MNHNY and SVGAGI (reference sequence). The CDR3 is 14 amino acids.

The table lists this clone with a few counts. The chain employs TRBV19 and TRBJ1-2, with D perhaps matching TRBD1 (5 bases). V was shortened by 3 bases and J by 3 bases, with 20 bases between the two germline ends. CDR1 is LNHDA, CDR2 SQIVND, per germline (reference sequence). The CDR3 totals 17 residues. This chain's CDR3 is CASSIIFQGGSDYGYTF. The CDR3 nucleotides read TGTGCCAGTAGTATTATATTCCAGGGAGGTTCAGACTATGGCTACACCTTC. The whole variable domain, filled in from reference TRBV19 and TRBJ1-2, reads DGGITQSPKYLFRKEGQNVTLSCEQNLNHDAMYWYRQDPGQGLRLIYYSQIVNDFQKGDIAEGYSVSREKKESFPLTVTSAQKNPTAFYLCASSIIFQGGSDYGYTFGSGTRLTVV.

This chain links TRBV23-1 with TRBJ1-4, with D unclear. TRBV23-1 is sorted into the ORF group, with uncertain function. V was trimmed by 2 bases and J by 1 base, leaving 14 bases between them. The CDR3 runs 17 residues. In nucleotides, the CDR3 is TGCGCCAGCAGTCAAGAAAACGTCGGACGAACTAATGAAAAACTGTTTTTT. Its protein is CASSQENVGRTNEKLFF.

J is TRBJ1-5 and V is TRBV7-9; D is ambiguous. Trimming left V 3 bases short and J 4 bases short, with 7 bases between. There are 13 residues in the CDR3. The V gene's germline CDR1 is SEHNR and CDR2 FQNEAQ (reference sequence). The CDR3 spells CASSFLGNQPQHF. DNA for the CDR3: TGTGCCAGCAGCTTTTTGGGTAATCAGCCCCAGCATTTT.

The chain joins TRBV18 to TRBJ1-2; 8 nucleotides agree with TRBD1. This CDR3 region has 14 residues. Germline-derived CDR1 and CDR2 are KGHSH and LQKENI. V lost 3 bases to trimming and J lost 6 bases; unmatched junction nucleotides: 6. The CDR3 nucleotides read TGTGCCAGCTCACCCCAGGGGGCGCAGGATGGCTACACCTTC. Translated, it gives CASSPQGAQDGYTF.

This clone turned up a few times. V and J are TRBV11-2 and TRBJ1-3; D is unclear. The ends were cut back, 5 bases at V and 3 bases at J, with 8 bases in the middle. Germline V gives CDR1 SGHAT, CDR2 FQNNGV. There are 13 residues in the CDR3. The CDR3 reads CASSKGFGNTIYF. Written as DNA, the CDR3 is TGTGCCAGCAGCAAAGGGTTTGGAAACACCATATATTTT.

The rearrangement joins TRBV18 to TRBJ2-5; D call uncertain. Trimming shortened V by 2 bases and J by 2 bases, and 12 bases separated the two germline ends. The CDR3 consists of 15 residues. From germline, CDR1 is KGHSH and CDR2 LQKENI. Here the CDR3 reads CASSPVNTAQETQYF. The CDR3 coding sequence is TGTGCCAGCTCACCAGTCAACACAGCGCAAGAGACCCAGTACTTC.

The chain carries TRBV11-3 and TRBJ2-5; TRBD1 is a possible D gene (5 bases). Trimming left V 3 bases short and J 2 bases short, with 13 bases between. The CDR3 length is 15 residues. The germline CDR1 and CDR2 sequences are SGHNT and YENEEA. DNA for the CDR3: TGTGCCAGCAGCTTGCGAAGACAGATACAAGAGACCCAGTACTTC. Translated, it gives CASSLRRQIQETQYF.

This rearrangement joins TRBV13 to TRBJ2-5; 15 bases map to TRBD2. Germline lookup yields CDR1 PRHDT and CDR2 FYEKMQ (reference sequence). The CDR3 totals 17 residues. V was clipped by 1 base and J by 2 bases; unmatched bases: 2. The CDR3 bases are TGTGCCAGCAGCTTAGCCGGGACTAGCGGGGGGCAAGAGACCCAGTACTTC. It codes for CASSLAGTSGGQETQYF.

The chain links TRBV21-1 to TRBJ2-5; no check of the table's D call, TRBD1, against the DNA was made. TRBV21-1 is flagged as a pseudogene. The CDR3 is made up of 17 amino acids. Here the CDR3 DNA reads TGTGCCAGCAGCAAAGTGGGGGACAGACGGTACCGGGAGACCCAGTACTTC. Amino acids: CASSKVGDRRYRETQYF.